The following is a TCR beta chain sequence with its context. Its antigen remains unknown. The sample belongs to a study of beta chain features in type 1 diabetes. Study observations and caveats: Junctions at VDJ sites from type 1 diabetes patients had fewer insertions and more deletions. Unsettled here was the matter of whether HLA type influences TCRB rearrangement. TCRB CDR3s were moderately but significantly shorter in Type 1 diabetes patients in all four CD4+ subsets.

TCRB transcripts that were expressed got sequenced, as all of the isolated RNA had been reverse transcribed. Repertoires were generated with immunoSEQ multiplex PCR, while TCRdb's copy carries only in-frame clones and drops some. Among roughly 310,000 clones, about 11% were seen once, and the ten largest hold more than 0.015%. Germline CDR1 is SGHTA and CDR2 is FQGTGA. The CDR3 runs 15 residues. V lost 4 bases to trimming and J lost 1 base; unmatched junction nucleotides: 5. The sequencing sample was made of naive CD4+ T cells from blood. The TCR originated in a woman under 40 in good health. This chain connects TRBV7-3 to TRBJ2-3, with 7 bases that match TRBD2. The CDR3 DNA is TGTGCCAGCAGCTCGCGGGAGCGTGGCACAGATACGCAGTATTTT. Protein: CASSSRERGTDTQYF.